The 15 T cell receptor beta chains presented below share a single source sample, sequenced in a study of shared clonotypes between healthy human individuals. Produced via immunoSEQ multiplex PCR; TCRdb's table is partial and in-frame only. Of roughly 1,000,000 clones listed, approximately 80% were seen once; the top ten hold about 0.52%. Sequenced: memory CD4+ T cells from PBMCs. Subset indicated: CD45RA-negative fraction. The receptors shown here come from a man between 18 and 35 years old in good health. Some clones in this sample may be carry-over from other donors' samples.

The V gene is TRBV28, the J gene TRBJ1-4; no firm D call. Germline CDR1 reads MDHEN; CDR2 reads SYDVKM. V shed 4 bases and J shed 8 bases, with 20 bases lying between them. The CDR3 contains 16 residues. CDR3 sequence: CASSSSGITVREKLFF. The CDR3 DNA reads TGTGCCAGCAGTTCATCGGGAATAACGGTGAGGGAAAAACTGTTTTTT.

The V gene is TRBV7-8, the J gene TRBJ1-4; TRBD1 might be the D (5 bases). Germline V gives CDR1 SGHVS, CDR2 FQNEAQ. Trimming removed 7 bases at V and 3 bases at J, with 15 bases between. The CDR3 runs to 15 residues. CDR3: CASTRDFRANEKLFF. The CDR3 nucleotides read TGTGCCAGCACCCGGGACTTCCGGGCTAATGAAAAACTGTTTTTT.

The chain carries TRBV5-1 and TRBJ2-1; 9 bases are shared with TRBD1. V shed 4 bases, J shed 4 bases, and the junction held 3 bases outside the gene matches. CDR3 length equals 14 residues. Germline V gene lookup returns CDR1 SGHRS and CDR2 YFSETQ. In DNA, the CDR3 is TGCGCCAGCAGCGCCGGGACAGGGTACAATGAGCAGTTCTTC. Translation gives CASSAGTGYNEQFF.

V usage is TRBV4-1 and J usage is TRBJ1-2; a weak D match, TRBD1 (6 bases). The CDR3 extends over 15 amino acids. In germline, CDR1 is MGHRA, CDR2 YSYEKL. Between the trimmed V and J ends, which lost 0 bases and 4 bases, there was a span of 12 bases. CDR3 loop: CASSQDRGGSYGYTF. The CDR3 coding sequence is TGCGCCAGCAGCCAAGATAGGGGGGGTAGCTATGGCTACACCTTC.

This clone was observed many times. The chain uses TRBV10-3 and TRBJ1-3; a weak D match, TRBD1 (6 bases). CDR3 length equals 13 residues. The germline CDR1 and CDR2 sequences are ENHRY and SYGVKD. V was clipped by 6 bases and J by 1 base, with 7 bases between them. The CDR3 region is CAIRQGSGNTIYF. For the CDR3, the DNA is TGTGCCATCAGACAGGGATCTGGAAACACCATATATTTT.

This clone was picked up a small number of times. The rearrangement uses TRBV11-3 and TRBJ2-2; D is ambiguous. Trimming cost V 0 bases and J 5 bases, with 4 bases left between them. There are 13 residues in the CDR3. Germline CDR1 is SGHNT and CDR2 is YENEEA. The CDR3 reads CASSLDLTGELFF. The CDR3 region has the DNA TGTGCCAGCAGCTTAGATCTGACCGGGGAGCTGTTTTTT. Combining the CDR3 with reference TRBV11-3 and TRBJ2-2 gives the whole variable domain EAGVVQSPRYKIIEKKQPVAFWCNPISGHNTLYWYLQNLGQGPELLIRYENEEAVDDSQLPKDRFSAERLKGVDSTLKIQPAELGDSAVYLCASSLDLTGELFFGEGSRLTVL.

The chain carries TRBV7-3 and TRBJ2-1; D remains ambiguous. The CDR3 is 14 residues long. Germline lookup yields CDR1 SGHTA and CDR2 FQGTGA. V was clipped by 5 bases and J by 3 bases, with 11 bases between them. The CDR3 spells CASSLGPGYNEQFF. CDR3 sequence (DNA): TGTGCCAGCAGCCTAGGACCTGGCTACAATGAGCAGTTCTTC.

The gene calls are TRBV18 and TRBJ2-2, with D possibly being TRBD2 (5 bases). The ends were cut back, 1 base at V and 4 bases at J, with 16 bases in the middle. This CDR3 region has 17 residues. Germline CDR1 reads KGHSH; CDR2 reads LQKENI. The CDR3: CASSPQGAGAGTGELFF. The CDR3 nucleotides read TGTGCCAGCTCACCACAGGGCGCGGGCGCGGGCACCGGGGAGCTGTTTTTT.

This chain uses TRBV23-1 with TRBJ2-6, with a tentative D call TRBD1 (6 bases). TRBV23-1 is an ORF for which the function is uncertain. CDR3 size: 18 residues. Trimming cost V 0 bases and J 0 bases, with 12 bases left between them. In DNA form, the CDR3 reads TGCGCCAGCAGTCAATCCCGAACAGGGCTCTCTGGGGCCAACGTCCTGACTTTC. Its protein is CASSQSRTGLSGANVLTF.

The J gene is TRBJ2-2, the V gene TRBV4-1; 11 bases agree with TRBD2. The CDR3 length is 17 residues. CDR1 MGHRA and CDR2 YSYEKL come from the germline V gene. Losses at the gene ends were 0 bases for V and 5 bases for J; bases not matched to a gene: 5. This chain's CDR3 is CASSQDELAGVTGELFF. Here the CDR3 DNA reads TGCGCCAGCAGCCAAGATGAACTAGCGGGAGTTACCGGGGAGCTGTTTTTT.

The V and J genes are TRBV12-2 and TRBJ1-5; the D segment call TRBD1 is taken from the table without a DNA check. TRBV12-2 is a pseudogene. The CDR3 is 18 residues long. The CDR3, as DNA: TGTGCAAGTCGCACCCGACAGGAGACGAGCAAGGGCAATCAGCCCCAGCATTTT. This gives the protein CASRTRQETSKGNQPQHF.

This chain connects TRBV6-1 to TRBJ2-7; the D gene is possibly TRBD2 (6 bases). The CDR3 runs to 14 residues. CDR1 is MNHNS and CDR2 is SASEGT in the germline V gene. With 6 bases removed from V and 6 bases from J, the gap between germline ends came to 18 bases. The CDR3 sequence is CASRAVAEATEQYF. The CDR3 nucleotides are TGTGCCAGCAGGGCGGTAGCGGAAGCTACCGAGCAGTACTTC.

The gene calls are TRBV5-1 and TRBJ2-6, with D unclear. V was trimmed by 3 bases and J by 1 base, leaving 11 bases between them. This CDR3 is 16 amino acids long. Germline values: CDR1 SGHRS, CDR2 YFSETQ. CDR3 bases: TGCGCCAGCAGCTACCTACCCCTTTCTGGGGCCAACGTCCTGACTTTC. Translated: CASSYLPLSGANVLTF.

The chain is built from TRBV11-2 and TRBJ2-1; D unresolved. Deletions cut 1 base from V and 4 bases from J, with 5 bases between. Germline CDR1 reads SGHAT; CDR2 reads FQNNGV. The CDR3 sequence is 13 residues long. The CDR3 is CASSLAQYNEQFF. CDR3 DNA sequence: TGTGCCAGCAGCTTAGCCCAATACAATGAGCAGTTCTTC.

The J gene is TRBJ2-7, the V gene TRBV10-3; TRBD1 matches 8 bases. Germline V lookup: CDR1 ENHRY, CDR2 SYGVKD. With V trimmed by 2 bases and J by 0 bases, 0 bases remained unmatched. This CDR3 is built from 14 residues. In DNA, the CDR3 is TGTGCCATCAGTGAGACAGGGGGCTCCTACGAGCAGTACTTC. It encodes CAISETGGSYEQYF.